Following are 8 T cell receptor beta chains from one sample sequenced in a study of cytomegalovirus exposure and HLA in healthy donors. In the PCR, 60 Vbeta and 13 Jbeta primers were used. Assay used: immunoSEQ multiplex PCR; TCRdb lists only in-frame clones, some missing. The sample lists 150,000 to 200,000 clones; about 80% were seen once. Material for sequencing was PBMCs. The receptors here all came from a man aged 25-45 years in good health and CMV-seronegative.

The chain carries TRBV6-5 and TRBJ2-4; tentatively, D is TRBD2 (5 bases). The CDR3 consists of 15 residues. V shed 11 bases and J shed 0 bases, with 17 bases lying between them. The V gene's germline CDR1 is MNHEY and CDR2 SVGAGI. The CDR3 DNA follows: TGTGCCGCTGGGCCTACCGGAGGAGCCAAAAACATTCAGTACTTC. This sequence encodes CAAGPTGGAKNIQYF.

The chain recombines TRBV18 with TRBJ1-1; 11 bases match TRBD1. The CDR3 is 15 residues long. From germline, CDR1 is KGHSH and CDR2 LQKENI. Trimming removed 3 bases from V and 1 base from J; junction bases left unmatched: 1. In DNA, the CDR3 is TGTGCCAGCTCACCCGGGACAGGGGGGAACACTGAAGCTTTCTTT. Translated: CASSPGTGGNTEAFF.

This chain links TRBV5-1 with TRBJ2-7; 9 bases match TRBD1. Germline CDR1 is SGHRS and CDR2 is YFSETQ. The CDR3 runs 16 residues. Trimming took 2 bases from V and 5 from J; bases not matched to a gene: 11. CDR3 in amino acids: CASSLETGTGRNEQYF. The CDR3 region has the DNA TGCGCCAGCAGCTTAGAGACCGGGACAGGGAGGAACGAGCAGTACTTC.

This rearrangement joins TRBV6-5 to TRBJ1-1, with D hard to call. The CDR3 sequence is 13 residues long. V lost 7 bases and J 7 bases, leaving 16 bases between the germline ends. From germline, CDR1 is MNHEY and CDR2 SVGAGI. The CDR3 sequence: CASMGAGGGEAFF. CDR3 DNA sequence: TGTGCCAGCATGGGAGCGGGTGGCGGTGAAGCTTTCTTT.

This clone was recorded only once. The chain has TRBV6-5 and TRBJ2-7; 9 nucleotides match TRBD1. V gave up 2 bases and J gave up 6 bases; unmatched junction bases: 2. This CDR3 is 13 amino acids long. The germline gives CDR1 MNHEY, CDR2 SVGAGI. The CDR3: CASSYLDRGEQYF. The CDR3 DNA sequence: TGTGCCAGCAGTTACCTGGACAGGGGCGAGCAGTACTTC.

Only a few counts were recorded for this clone. V usage is TRBV4-3 and J usage is TRBJ2-7, with TRBD1 as a possible D gene (6 bases). The ends were cut back, 0 bases at V and 3 bases at J, with 15 bases in the middle. The CDR3 covers 16 residues. In germline, CDR1 is LGHNA, CDR2 YSLEER. The CDR3 region has the DNA TGCGCCAGCAGCCAAGATTCCTCAGGGGTTAACTACGAGCAGTACTTC. Translation gives CASSQDSSGVNYEQYF.

The gene calls are TRBV7-9 and TRBJ1-4, with no clear D. From germline, CDR1 is SEHNR and CDR2 FQNEAQ (reference sequence). The CDR3 consists of 15 residues. Trimming removed 3 bases from V and 8 bases from J, with 16 bases in between. CDR3 DNA: TGTGCCAGCAGCTTGTCTCCCGAGGGTTCCGAAAAACTGTTTTTT. Residues: CASSLSPEGSEKLFF.

The chain employs TRBV18 and TRBJ2-7; 10 nucleotides align to TRBD1. Germline CDR1 KGHSH, CDR2 LQKENI. Trimming at V came to 2 bases and at J to 6 bases, leaving 10 bases not matched to a gene. This CDR3 spans 16 amino acids. CDR3 amino acids: CASSPRARQGAGEQYF. In DNA form, the CDR3 reads TGTGCCAGCTCACCAAGGGCCAGACAGGGGGCGGGCGAGCAGTACTTC.